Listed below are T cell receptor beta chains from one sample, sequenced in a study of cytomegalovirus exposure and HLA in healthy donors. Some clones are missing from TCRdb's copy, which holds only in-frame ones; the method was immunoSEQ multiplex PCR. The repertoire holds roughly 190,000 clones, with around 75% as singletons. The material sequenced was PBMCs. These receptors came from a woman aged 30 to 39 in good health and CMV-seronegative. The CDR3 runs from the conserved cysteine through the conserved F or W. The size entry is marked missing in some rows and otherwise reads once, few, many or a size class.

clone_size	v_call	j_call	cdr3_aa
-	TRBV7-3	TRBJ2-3	CASSLGKGDHTQYF
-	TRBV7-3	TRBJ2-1	CASSLIPAGVNEQFF
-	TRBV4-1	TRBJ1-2	CASSQGGTGKGYTF
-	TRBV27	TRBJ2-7	CASSLVGGGVIYEQYF
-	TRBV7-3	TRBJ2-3	CASSLQIAGGTQYF
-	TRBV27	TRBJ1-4	CASSFTGSNEKLFF
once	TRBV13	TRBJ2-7	CACLRTGNYEQYF
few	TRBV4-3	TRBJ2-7	CASSQARDRGREQYF
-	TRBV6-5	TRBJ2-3	CASSPTSGGADTQYF
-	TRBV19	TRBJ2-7	CASSTRLANEQYF